The sequence of this T cell receptor (beta chain) was determined in a study of beta chain features in type 1 diabetes. CDR1 and CDR2 from the germline V gene are SGDLS and YYNGEE. The CDR3 totals 15 residues. J was trimmed by 0 bases and V by 0 bases; bases with no gene match: 1. This clone has just a few counts. Since all of the isolated RNA was reverse transcribed, expressed TCRB transcripts were what got sequenced. Using immunoSEQ multiplex PCR, the repertoire was profiled, and TCRdb retains in-frame clones only, with some absent. The sample has a few hundred thousand clones, over 12% seen once. Isolation of CD4+ naive, central memory, regulatory and stem cell-like memory cells was achieved by sorting via CD45RO/CCR7/CD25/CD127/CD95/CD27.

The TCR originated in a woman aged 18 to 35 in good health. What was sequenced was naive CD4+ T cells from blood. The V call is TRBV9, the J call TRBJ2-3; 7 bases are shared with TRBD2. CDR3 region: CASSVAGLSTDTQYF. CDR3 in DNA: TGTGCCAGCAGCGTAGCGGGACTAAGCACAGATACGCAGTATTTT.